The rows below give T cell receptor beta chains drawn from one sample of a study of identical twins. Each CDR3 protein is one row after TCRdb ran MiXCR on the 5' RACE reads. Among roughly 260,000 distinct CDR3 sequences, about 14% were seen once, and the ten largest hold under 9.5%. The specimen was memory (CD45RO+) T cells sorted from blood. The receptor source for this set is a woman aged 18-29 years in good health. Each CDR3 is given with its conserved first and last residue. D genes are given only for firm matches. Rows give clone size only sometimes, using once, few, many, or a class for an expanded clone.

>TRBV20-1|TRBD1|TRBJ1-1|-
TGCAGTGCTAGTCATCCCGGACAGGGCAACACTGAAGCTTTCTTT
CSASHPGQGNTEAFF
>TRBV9|-|TRBJ2-6|few
TGTGCCAGCAGCGTAGCACCAAACTTCTCTGGGGCCAACGTCCTGACTTTC
CASSVAPNFSGANVLTF
>TRBV4-2|-|TRBJ1-4|many
TGTGCCAGCAGCCAAGATTTGGCTAACGAGGATGAAAAACTGTTTTTT
CASSQDLANEDEKLFF
>TRBV12-3/TRBV12-4|-|TRBJ1-2|-
TGTGCCAGCAGTTTTGCGAGCAGGATGATTTATAACTATGGCTACACCTTC
CASSFASRMIYNYGYTF
>TRBV7-9|TRBD1|TRBJ2-1|-
TGTGCCAGCCTAAGACAGGGGGGGGCCAATGAGCAGTTCTTC
CASLRQGGANEQFF
>TRBV27|TRBD2|TRBJ2-7|many
TGTGCCAGCAGTATCCGGACTAGCGGGAGCCACGAGCAGTACTTC
CASSIRTSGSHEQYF
>TRBV5-1|TRBD1|TRBJ1-1|few
TGCGCCAGCAGCGTGGGACAGGGCTGGAATGAAGCTTTCTTT
CASSVGQGWNEAFF
>TRBV4-1|-|TRBJ1-4|-
TGCGCCAGCAGCCAAGTGGAGCGGGGACCCAATGAAAAACTGTTTTTT
CASSQVERGPNEKLFF
>TRBV6-1|-|TRBJ2-5|once
TGTGCCAGCAGTGAAGCGCTTCAGGGCGGTGGGGAGACCCAGTACTTC
CASSEALQGGGETQYF
>TRBV7-8|-|TRBJ2-3|-
TGTGCCAGCAGCTTAAGGTTTAGCACAGATACGCAGTATTTT
CASSLRFSTDTQYF
>TRBV20-1|-|TRBJ1-2|-
TGCAGTGCTAGAGCCCGAGGGCTTCAGGGTTATGGCTACACCTTC
CSARARGLQGYGYTF
>TRBV12-3/TRBV12-4|-|TRBJ1-2|-
TGTGCCAGCAGTTTACGTAGTCGGCTTAAGGGCTACACCTTC
CASSLRSRLKGYTF
>TRBV3-1|TRBD1|TRBJ2-7|-
TGTGCCAGCAGCCGCCGAATCCCGGGACAGGGAACCTACGAGCAGTACTTC
CASSRRIPGQGTYEQYF
>TRBV5-1|TRBD2|TRBJ2-3|-
TGCGCCAGCAGGTTCTGGCTTAGCGGGGGGGCAGATACGCAGTATTTT
CASRFWLSGGADTQYF
>TRBV11-3|-|TRBJ1-1|-
TGTGCCAGCAGCCCAGGATTCTCCAACACTGAAGCTTTCTTT
CASSPGFSNTEAFF
>TRBV20-1|-|TRBJ2-3|many
TGCAGTGCTAGTCTTGTAGCGGGCACAGATACGCAGTATTTT
CSASLVAGTDTQYF
>TRBV5-1|TRBD1|TRBJ1-1|-
TGCGCCAGCAGCTGGGGGGGACAGGGTCTGAACACTGAAGCTTTCTTT
CASSWGGQGLNTEAFF
>TRBV10-3|TRBD2|TRBJ2-1|few
TGTGCCATCAGCTTTCTTCCCGGGACTAGCGGCAATGAGCAGTTCTTC
CAISFLPGTSGNEQFF
>TRBV29-1|-|TRBJ2-7|few
TGCAGCACCTGGGAGCCTTCCTACGAGCAGTACTTC
CSTWEPSYEQYF
>TRBV14|-|TRBJ2-7|-
TGTGCCAGCAGCCTGCAAACCGGGGCCCCCTACGAGCAGTACTTC
CASSLQTGAPYEQYF
>TRBV13|-|TRBJ2-7|few
TGTGCCAGCATGGGTCTAGGAGGGTACGAGCAGTACTTC
CASMGLGGYEQYF
>TRBV29-1|-|TRBJ2-2|-
TGCAGCGTTTCCGGGCCCTTCACCGGGGAGCTGTTTTTT
CSVSGPFTGELFF
>TRBV7-2|TRBD2|TRBJ2-7|few
TGTGCCAGCAGCTTTAGCGGGGCGGACCCCTACGAGCAGTACTTC
CASSFSGADPYEQYF
>TRBV6-6|-|TRBJ2-1|few
TGTGCCAGCCTCGGGAATGAGCAGTTCTTC
CASLGNEQFF
>TRBV28|-|TRBJ1-2|-
TGTGCCAGCACCAAGGGAAACTTCCACTATGGCTACACCTTC
CASTKGNFHYGYTF
>TRBV7-2|TRBD2|TRBJ2-2|-
TGTGCCAGCAGCTTAAACGGCGGGGGGGCCGGCACCGGGGAGCTGTTTTTT
CASSLNGGGAGTGELFF
>TRBV23-1|TRBD1|TRBJ2-3|-
TGCGCCAGCAGTCCCAGACACAGGGGTCGGCCAGATACGCAGTATTTT
CASSPRHRGRPDTQYF
>TRBV20-1|-|TRBJ2-5|-
TGCAGTGCTAGAGATCTCGGCAGACAAGAGACCCAGTACTTC
CSARDLGRQETQYF
>TRBV12-3/TRBV12-4|TRBD1|TRBJ2-5|-
TGTGCCAGCAGTTTGGGACAGGTAGAGACCCAGTACTTC
CASSLGQVETQYF
>TRBV7-3|-|TRBJ2-2|few
TGTGCCAGCAGCCCCGGGGGTTGGACCGGGGAGCTGTTTTTT
CASSPGGWTGELFF
>TRBV30|TRBD2|TRBJ2-1|few
TGTGCCTGGACGTTGGCGGGAGTTGTCAATGAGCAGTTCTTC
CAWTLAGVVNEQFF
>TRBV20-1|TRBD2|TRBJ2-3|few
TGCAGTGCCTCTAGCGGGGGTCCAGATACGCAGTATTTT
CSASSGGPDTQYF
>TRBV20-1|-|TRBJ1-2|-
TGCAGTGCTAAAAGGGACAACTATGGCTACACCTTC
CSAKRDNYGYTF
>TRBV11-2|-|TRBJ2-1|many
TGTGCCAGCAGCTTAGGCGAGAGCTCCTACAATGAGCAGTTCTTC
CASSLGESSYNEQFF
>TRBV29-1|-|TRBJ1-1|-
TGCAGCGTTGCCCAGGGGAAAGCTTTCTTT
CSVAQGKAFF
>TRBV7-2|TRBD1|TRBJ1-2|-
TGTGCCAGCAGCCTACACCTACAGGGGGTGGGAGGCTACACCTTC
CASSLHLQGVGGYTF
>TRBV9|-|TRBJ2-3|-
TGTGCCAGCAGCGGGGGGGCCGTTGAAGATACGCAGTATTTT
CASSGGAVEDTQYF
>TRBV6-1|-|TRBJ1-1|few
TGTGCCAGCCGCACGCACACTGAAGCTTTCTTT
CASRTHTEAFF
>TRBV20-1|TRBD2|TRBJ2-1|-
TGCAGTGCTAGTAGGCGGGAGGTCAGAGAGCAGTTCTTC
CSASRREVREQFF
>TRBV3-1|-|TRBJ2-2|few
TGTGCCAGCAGCCCGCGACTAGTAGAGAACACCGGGGAGCTGTTTTTT
CASSPRLVENTGELFF
>TRBV2|TRBD2|TRBJ2-5|-
TGTGCCAGCAGTGAGCGGAGCGGGAGAAGGGAGACCCAGTACTTC
CASSERSGRRETQYF
>TRBV20-1|TRBD1|TRBJ2-7|many
TGCAGTGCTAGCCCCCGCCAGGGGGTGTCCTACGAGCAGTACTTC
CSASPRQGVSYEQYF
>TRBV28|-|TRBJ1-2|many
TGTGCCAGCAGTTCGGCAGGGTCGATGTACTCCTATGGCTACACCTTC
CASSSAGSMYSYGYTF
>TRBV2|-|TRBJ2-5|few
TGTGCCAGCAGTGGACTAGAAGGGGAGACCCAGTACTTC
CASSGLEGETQYF
>TRBV4-3|-|TRBJ1-4|many
TGCGCCAGCAGCCAAGGGCAGTTTAATGAAAAACTGTTTTTT
CASSQGQFNEKLFF
>TRBV20-1|TRBD2|TRBJ2-3|few
TGCAGTGCTAGAACTAGCGGGGGGTGGACAGATACGCAGTATTTT
CSARTSGGWTDTQYF
>TRBV5-1|-|TRBJ1-2|few
TGCGCCAGCAGCGCTGATTATGGCTACACCTTC
CASSADYGYTF
>TRBV6-2/TRBV6-3|TRBD2|TRBJ2-7|few
TGTGCCAGCAGACCCGTGCGACTAGCGGGAGCTGGGGAGCAGTACTTC
CASRPVRLAGAGEQYF
>TRBV5-6|-|TRBJ2-5|many
TGTGCCAGCAGCTTTAAAGGGGGAGAGACCCAGTACTTC
CASSFKGGETQYF
>TRBV7-6|-|TRBJ1-1|few
TGTGCCAGCAGTCCGGACGGGCAGGGCACTGAAGCTTTCTTT
CASSPDGQGTEAFF
>TRBV6-5|-|TRBJ2-7|few
TGTGCCAGCAGTAACCGGGACCTTTACGAGCAGTACTTC
CASSNRDLYEQYF
>TRBV18|TRBD1|TRBJ2-3|-
TGTGCCAGCTCCCCCCGATCTTACAGGGGACCAGCGACAGATACGCAGTATTTT
CASSPRSYRGPATDTQYF
>TRBV5-1|-|TRBJ2-1|few
TGCGCCAGCACCCCAAACTACAATGAGCAGTTCTTC
CASTPNYNEQFF
>TRBV5-1|TRBD1|TRBJ2-5|-
TGCGCCAGCAGCTTCCTGACAGGGATCGGAGAGACCCAGTACTTC
CASSFLTGIGETQYF
>TRBV9|-|TRBJ2-3|few
TGTGCCAGCAGCGCGGATAGAGAGGGGTTCACAGATACGCAGTATTTT
CASSADREGFTDTQYF
>TRBV21-1|-|TRBJ2-1|few
TGTGCCAGCACAGGGCAGCGGGGCCATCAGGACAATGAGCAGTTCTTC
CASTGQRGHQDNEQFF
>TRBV2|-|TRBJ2-1|many
TGTGCCAGCAGAGGTTTCGATGAGCAGTTCTTC
CASRGFDEQFF
>TRBV24-1|TRBD2|TRBJ2-7|-
TGTGCCACCAGTGATCCCGGGACTAGCGGGAGGGCCACCTACGAGCAGTACTTC
CATSDPGTSGRATYEQYF
>TRBV12-3/TRBV12-4|TRBD1|TRBJ1-2|few
TGTGCCAGCAGCCCCAACAGGGGGCTGGGCTACACCTTC
CASSPNRGLGYTF